A single T cell receptor beta chain is shown here with its context. The antigen remains unidentified. This record belongs to a study of T cells in Graves' hyperthyroidism and ophthalmopathy. Amplification of TCR beta CDR3 regions used RNA as the template. HTBI primers were used for first-round RT-PCR of the TCR CDR3. Each CDR3 protein gets one entry after TCRdb re-called the multiplex PCR reads with MiXCR. Among around 600,000 distinct CDR3 sequences listed, approximately 14% were seen once. General study findings and limits: Blood also held most thyroid clonotypes expanded beyond 0.001.

Exclusion followed for patients with uncontrolled infection, other autoimmune disease, pregnancy or lactation. Trimming took off 3 bases at V and 0 bases at J, with 9 bases between the two ends. CDR3 length: 13 residues. Looked up from germline, CDR1 is DFQATT and CDR2 is SNEGSKA (reference sequence). Sequenced input: blood. J is TRBJ2-7 and V is TRBV20-1, with D uncertain. The TCR originated in a woman aged 50 to 65 with Graves' ophthalmopathy. CDR3 in amino acids: CSASQAASYEQYF. CDR3 in DNA: TGCAGTGCTAGCCAGGCCGCCTCCTACGAGCAGTACTTC.